The 21 T cell receptor beta chains below all came from one sample that was sequenced in a study of OX40 agonist ivuxolimab in advanced cancers. Clones were read by immunoSEQ multiplex PCR, and TCRdb kept only the in-frame ones, dropping some. The sample contains roughly 80,000 clones, 90% of which appear only once. This specimen consisted of CD4+ or CD8+ T cells sorted from blood, obtained in a trial of the OX40 agonist ivuxolimab. Receptor source: an adult with an advanced solid tumor such as melanoma, head and neck, liver or kidney cancer.

In its sample, this clone was seen once. This chain links TRBV7-2 with TRBJ1-6, with D possibly matching TRBD1 (5 bases). Germline V lookup: CDR1 SGHTA, CDR2 FQGNSA. Trimming took off 5 bases at V and 10 bases at J, with 24 bases between the two ends. The CDR3 sequence is 17 residues long. CDR3 amino acids: CASSPRGTAPLSSPLHF. CDR3 coding DNA: TGTGCCAGCAGCCCTAGAGGGACCGCCCCGCTTAGCTCACCCCTCCACTTT.

The V and J genes are TRBV6-1 and TRBJ2-5; 10 bases match TRBD2. Germline trimming cut 7 bases from V and 4 bases from J; bases unmatched to any gene: 9. Germline V lookup: CDR1 MNHNS, CDR2 SASEGT. The CDR3 contains 15 residues. The DNA of the CDR3 is TGTGCCAGCAATCTAGCGGGAGTGAGTGGAGAGACCCAGTACTTC. It is translated as CASNLAGVSGETQYF.

The V call is TRBV5-4, the J call TRBJ2-2, with 7 positions matching TRBD1. The germline gives CDR1 SGHNT, CDR2 YYREEE (reference sequence). This CDR3 spans 16 amino acids. V shed 0 bases, J shed 4 bases, and the junction held 6 bases outside the gene matches. Here the CDR3 reads CASSLVLGQRTGELFF. In nucleotides, the CDR3 is TGTGCCAGCAGCTTGGTCTTGGGACAGCGCACCGGGGAGCTGTTTTTT.

The sample holds a few counts of this clone. CDR3 protein: CASSRPGTGGGHNEQFF. The CDR3, as DNA: TGTGCCAGCAGCCGTCCGGGGACGGGAGGGGGGCACAATGAGCAGTTCTTC. The V and J genes are TRBV7-2 and TRBJ2-1; the match to TRBD2 covers 8 bases. Per germline, CDR1 SGHTA and CDR2 FQGNSA. Trimming cost V 5 bases and J 5 bases; bases outside gene matches: 14. CDR3 length: 17 residues. The complete variable domain, with remaining parts taken from reference TRBV7-2 and TRBJ2-1, reads GAGVSQSPSNKVTEKGKDVELRCDPISGHTALYWYRQSLGQGLEFLIYFQGNSAPDKSGLPSDRFSAERTGGSVSTLTIQRTQQEDSAVYLCASSRPGTGGGHNEQFFGPGTRLTVL.

The CDR3 DNA follows: TGCGCCAGCAGCCCTGGGACAGGGACAACAGATACGCAGTATTTT. Translated, it gives CASSPGTGTTDTQYF. The chain uses TRBV4-3 and TRBJ2-3; 9 nucleotides agree with TRBD1. The germline V gene has CDR1 LGHNA and CDR2 YSLEER. After removal of 4 bases from V and 3 bases from J, the junction contained 5 bases not matched to a gene. The CDR3 is made up of 15 amino acids.

The CDR3 DNA reads as TGCGCCAGCAGCTCCCTGTCGGGGTCTGGGGATACGCAGTATTTT. It yields the protein CASSSLSGSGDTQYF. The V call is TRBV5-1, the J call TRBJ2-3, with D perhaps TRBD2 (5 bases). The germline V and J ends were trimmed by 3 bases and 6 bases, with 17 bases remaining between them. The CDR3 spans 15 residues. Germline-derived CDR1 and CDR2 are SGHRS and YFSETQ.

V and J are TRBV11-1 and TRBJ2-5; TRBD1 matches at 9 bases. Germline V gene data show CDR1 as SGHAT and CDR2 as FQDESV (reference sequence). This CDR3 is built from 16 residues. V dropped 4 bases and J dropped 5; count of bases not matched to a gene: 11. The CDR3 reads CASSSRTQGAGETQYF. The CDR3 DNA follows: TGTGCCAGCAGCTCAAGAACACAGGGGGCGGGGGAGACCCAGTACTTC.

V is TRBV7-9 and J is TRBJ2-5; D not resolved. Germline CDR1 and CDR2: SEHNR and FQNEAQ (reference sequence). This CDR3 is built from 13 residues. V gave up 6 bases and J gave up 5 bases, with 13 bases separating them. CDR3 residues: CASSFGLVETQYF. In DNA, the CDR3 is TGTGCCAGCAGTTTTGGCCTAGTCGAGACCCAGTACTTC.

V and J are TRBV28 and TRBJ2-4; D perhaps matches TRBD2 (6 bases). V was trimmed by 5 bases and J by 0 bases, leaving 11 bases between them. This CDR3 comprises 15 residues. The germline CDR1 and CDR2 sequences are MDHEN and SYDVKM. CDR3 coding DNA: TGTGCCAGCAGTCCCCCGGGACTAGCCAAAAACATTCAGTACTTC. Protein sequence: CASSPPGLAKNIQYF.

V usage is TRBV29-1 and J usage is TRBJ1-1, with D maybe TRBD1 (6 bases). The V and J ends lost 3 bases and 3 bases respectively, with 11 bases between them. The CDR3 covers 13 residues. Germline V lookup: CDR1 SQVTM, CDR2 ANQGSEA. The CDR3 is CSVERGRYTEAFF. The CDR3 region has the DNA TGCAGCGTTGAGCGGGGGCGCTACACTGAAGCTTTCTTT.

The V gene is TRBV7-2, the J gene TRBJ2-4; 8 bases are a match to TRBD1. The J segment lost 0 bases and the V segment lost 3 bases, leaving 4 bases of the junction unmatched. The CDR3 covers 16 residues. Germline CDR1 reads SGHTA; CDR2 reads FQGNSA. The CDR3 reads CASSLGTGLAKNIQYF. The CDR3 nucleotides are TGTGCCAGCAGCTTGGGGACAGGATTAGCCAAAAACATTCAGTACTTC.

The chain employs TRBV7-2 and TRBJ2-2; TRBD2 matches at 7 bases. The CDR3 spans 14 residues. Germline assignment: CDR1 SGHTA and CDR2 FQGNSA. Germline trimming cut 5 bases from V and 7 bases from J; bases unmatched to any gene: 7. The CDR3 region is CASSPRTRGGELFF. The CDR3 DNA follows: TGTGCCAGCAGCCCCCGGACTAGGGGCGGGGAGCTGTTTTTT.

CDR3 protein: CASSDPRGGEQFF. Written as DNA, the CDR3 is TGTGCCAGCAGTGATCCGAGGGGGGGTGAGCAGTTCTTC. V is TRBV2 and J is TRBJ2-1; tentatively, D is TRBD2 (7 bases). Germline CDR1 reads SNHLY; CDR2 reads FYNNEI. The CDR3 length is 13 residues. Trimming cost V 3 bases and J 9 bases, with 12 bases left between them.

The genes are TRBV5-1 and TRBJ2-2; 8 bases are shared with TRBD2. The CDR3 is made up of 16 amino acids. With V trimmed by 2 bases and J by 4 bases, 7 bases remained unmatched. Germline CDR1 SGHRS, CDR2 YFSETQ. CDR3 bases: TGCGCCAGCAGCTTTTCCGGGACTAGGGGCACCGGGGAGCTGTTTTTT. Translation: CASSFSGTRGTGELFF.

The gene calls are TRBV27 and TRBJ2-5, with D possibly TRBD1 on 5 matching bases. This CDR3 region has 16 residues. Germline-derived CDR1 and CDR2 are MNHEY and SMNVEV (reference sequence). V shed 3 bases and J shed 2 bases, with 16 bases lying between them. The CDR3 bases are TGTGCCAGCAGTTTCCTTGGGTTCCAGGGACAAGAGACCCAGTACTTC. Residues: CASSFLGFQGQETQYF.

This chain links TRBV10-3 with TRBJ2-6; no definite D call. Germline V gene lookup returns CDR1 ENHRY and CDR2 SYGVKD. The V gene lost 3 bases and the J gene lost 0 bases, with 3 bases spanning the gap. The CDR3 runs 14 residues. The CDR3 DNA reads as TGTGCCATCAGTGATGGCTCTGGGGCCAACGTCCTGACTTTC. It yields the protein CAISDGSGANVLTF.

This chain connects TRBV7-2 to TRBJ2-5; 8 nucleotides match TRBD2. Trimming at V came to 2 bases and at J to 5 bases, leaving 1 base not matched to a gene. The CDR3 totals 13 residues. Germline values: CDR1 SGHTA, CDR2 FQGNSA. CDR3 DNA: TGTGCCAGCAGCTTAACGGGAGGGGAGACCCAGTACTTC. Protein: CASSLTGGETQYF.

The DNA of the CDR3 is TGTGCCAGTAGGACCGGACTAGCGTCCGGGGAGCTGTTTTTT. Translating gives CASRTGLASGELFF. This chain uses TRBV19 with TRBJ2-2, with 9 bases fitting TRBD2. Germline CDR1 reads LNHDA; CDR2 reads SQIVND (reference sequence). V lost 6 bases to trimming and J lost 6 bases; unmatched junction nucleotides: 5. The CDR3 is 14 amino acids.

V gene TRBV29-1 combines with J gene TRBJ2-3; tentatively, D is TRBD1 (5 bases). This CDR3 is built from 11 residues. Trimming cost V 5 bases and J 5 bases, with 8 bases left between them. CDR1 SQVTM and CDR2 ANQGSEA come from the germline V gene. CDR3 bases: TGCAGCGTTTCGACAGAAGATACGCAGTATTTT. It is translated as CSVSTEDTQYF.

The sample holds one count of this clone. The chain combines TRBV11-2 with TRBJ2-1; D uncertain. CDR1 SGHAT and CDR2 FQNNGV come from the germline V gene. Between the trimmed V and J ends, which lost 0 bases and 2 bases, there was a span of 5 bases. CDR3 length equals 14 residues. The CDR3 nucleotides read TGTGCCAGCAGCTTAGAGCGGACCTACAATGAGCAGTTCTTC. The encoded protein is CASSLERTYNEQFF.

This clone was seen only a few times. V usage is TRBV28 and J usage is TRBJ1-4; D remains ambiguous. Germline values: CDR1 MDHEN, CDR2 SYDVKM. V was cut by 4 bases and J by 6 bases, with 6 bases left in between. The CDR3 is 12 amino acids. CDR3 sequence (DNA): TGTGCCAGCAGTTCGTCTTATGAAAAACTGTTTTTT. Translated, it gives CASSSSYEKLFF.